This record covers a single TCR beta chain. Stated treatment: randomized to nivolumab then ipilimumab (arm A) or the reverse (arm B). No patient had prior DNA-damaging chemotherapy. Sorted cells were live CD3+CD8+, lacking CD19 and CD56, from PBMCs. Germline assignment: CDR1 MNHEY and CDR2 SVGAGI. The CDR3 is 15 residues long. V shed 6 bases and J shed 0 bases, with 12 bases lying between them. TCRdb's table, derived via immunoSEQ multiplex PCR, lists solely in-frame clones and lacks some. The sample yields 20,000 or so clones, around 73% seen once. The sample belongs to a study of sequential checkpoint blockade in melanoma. Study in general: Patients were randomized 1:1 to nivolumab-then-ipilimumab or ipilimumab-then-nivolumab first-line.

This material consisted of CD8+ T cells sorted from blood (inferred from file names), taken from a patient given nivolumab and ipilimumab in sequence. This receptor was identified in a human donor with melanoma. This chain joins TRBV6-5 and TRBJ1-5; D is unclear. CDR3 sequence reads: CASSETPNSNQPQHF. DNA of the CDR3: TGTGCCAGCAGCGAGACACCGAATAGCAATCAGCCCCAGCATTTT.